This T cell receptor beta chain was retrieved from a study of T-cell reconstitution after alpha-beta-depleted transplantation in children. The ends lost 5 bases at V and 4 bases at J; junction bases unmatched: 10. Germline CDR1 DFQATT, CDR2 SNEGSKA (reference sequence). CDR3 length: 14 residues. Using unique molecular identifiers, the investigators prepared the TCRbeta library. TCRdb recomputed calls from the PCR reads with MiXCR, one row per CDR3 protein. The table includes 300,000 to 400,000 distinct CDR3 sequences, about a sixth detected once. Comments on this clonotype: Its antigen remains unidentified. A much bigger clone sits one base away, suggesting this may be a read error.

Findings of the study overall: Roughly two months post-transplant, alpha-beta T cells reportedly originated from several hundred graft clones that had expanded.

The sample was PBMCs, mostly from graft donor cells, taken 360 days after TCRalphabeta/CD19-depleted stem cell transplant. The origin of this receptor is a male patient aged 2-15 years who had a stem cell transplant for acute lymphoblastic leukemia, so the T cells may come from the graft donor. The chain recombines TRBV20-1 with TRBJ2-5; 7 bases are shared with TRBD2. The CDR3 sequence is CSAEQLGLTETQYF. For the CDR3, the DNA is TGCAGTGCTGAACAACTGGGACTAACAGAGACCCAGTACTTC.